This TCR beta chain was recorded in a study of T cell responses to AZD1222 COVID-19 vaccine (dated by TCRdb to the early 2020s). Some background on the complete study: A total of 233 trial participants underwent TCR sequencing, of whom some 210 received two doses of AZD1222 and around 25 received two doses of the MenACWY control vaccine. Enrollment into the trials was organized by age into subgroups of 18-55, 56-69 and 70-plus years, and those subgroups contained roughly 150, 30 and 60 TCR-sequenced participants, respectively.

Study-wide findings and limitations: Participants were mostly white British and included more females than males, and it was suggested by the authors that clonal diversity may have been underestimated. Spike-specific TCR breadth and depth rose significantly after two AZD1222 doses compared with day 0 and with MenACWY recipients. Conclusions about previously exposed vaccinees are limited because only six or seven AZD1222 recipients were SARS-CoV-2 seropositive at baseline. The vaccine-associated CD4 TCRs covered the entire spike protein, and the dominant responses fell in regions 160-218 and 743-854. In the small 56-69-year group, the increase in depth fell short of significance, most likely because of low power. Because no day 14 peak-response samples were available, repertoires were characterized only after the peak T cell response. Epitopes outside the regions mutated in the B.1.351 and B.1.1.7 variants were reportedly recognized by nearly half of the unique spike-specific TCRs.

As encoded in the germline V gene (reference sequence), CDR1 is LGHDT while CDR2 is YNNKEL. Compared with germline, V lacks 6 bases and J lacks 4 bases; bases without a gene match: 19. From cysteine to phenylalanine, the CDR3 is 18 amino acids long. Just the 54-base CDR3 DNA is kept, in frame starting at base 1. Read against the paper, the sample's time point label means: about 28 days (+/-7) after the second vaccine dose. AZD1222 recipients with second doses at about 4 weeks or about 12 weeks were pooled, because spike-specific TCR depth and breadth did not differ between schedules. The vaccinee samples were drawn from two UK trials, COV001 and COV002, one of which was a single-blind randomized controlled phase 2/3 trial testing AZD1222 (ChAdOx1 nCoV-19) in healthy adults. For TCRbeta chain sequencing, PBMC samples from trial participants were taken at day 0 and at day 28 after the second dose.

The CDR3 regions of human TCRbeta chains were analyzed by immunosequencing. As for the original processing: TCRs in the repertoires were matched against a reference library of SARS-CoV-2-specific TCRs that had been generated with the MIRA antigen-specificity platform. Breadth was defined as the fraction of unique TCRs that were SARS-CoV-2-associated, and depth was defined as the fraction of total T cells that were SARS-CoV-2-associated. Using the MIRA data, each spike-specific TCR was mapped to the spike region that the TCR reacts to and placed in a CD4 or CD8 class. Log10-transformed breadth and depth values were compared by one-way ANOVA with Sidak's multiple comparisons tests. Here the immuneACCESS table is served through TCRdb, limited to in-frame sequences with V and J called. Missing clones are a known gap in these copies; in checked studies unresolved V genes cover under half, and the rest lacks a known reason. V, J and clone size are those of that table, while D and trimming were read from the DNA. In all, the sample holds tens of thousands of clones, and roughly 85% of those were seen once. The ten largest clones take up over 10% of the sample.

As concerns this clone: The antigen it recognizes is unknown. It has no much larger one-base neighbor in the sample; base qualities were not kept.

The rearranged chain carries TRBV3-1 (or the pseudogene TRBV3-2) and TRBJ1-1; TRBD1 aligns with 8 central bases. This TCR was sampled from an adult who received the AZD1222 COVID-19 vaccine. Material: peripheral blood, obtained 28 days after the second AZD1222 dose. The DNA reads as follows: TGTGCCAGCAGGAGGGAACTGGGAACAGGGGGTTCCCCCACTGAAGCTTTCTTT. Its protein is CASRRELGTGGSPTEAFF.